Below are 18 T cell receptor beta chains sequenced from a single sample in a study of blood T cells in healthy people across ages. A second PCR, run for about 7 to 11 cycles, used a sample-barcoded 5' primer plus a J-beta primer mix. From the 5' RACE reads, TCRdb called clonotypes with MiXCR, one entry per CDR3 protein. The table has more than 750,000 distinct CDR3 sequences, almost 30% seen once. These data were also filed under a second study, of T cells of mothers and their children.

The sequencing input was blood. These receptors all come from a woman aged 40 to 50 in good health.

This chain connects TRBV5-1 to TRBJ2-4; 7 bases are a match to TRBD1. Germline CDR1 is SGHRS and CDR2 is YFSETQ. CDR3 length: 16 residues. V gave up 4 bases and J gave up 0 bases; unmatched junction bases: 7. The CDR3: CASSPRDRIAKNIQYF. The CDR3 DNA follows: TGCGCCAGCAGCCCCCGGGACAGAATAGCCAAAAACATTCAGTACTTC.

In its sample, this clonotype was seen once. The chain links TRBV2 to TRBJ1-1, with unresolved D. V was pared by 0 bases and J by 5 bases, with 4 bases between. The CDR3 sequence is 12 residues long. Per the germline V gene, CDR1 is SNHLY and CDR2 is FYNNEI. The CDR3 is CASSEAGTEAFF. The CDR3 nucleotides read TGTGCCAGCAGTGAAGCGGGAACTGAAGCTTTCTTT. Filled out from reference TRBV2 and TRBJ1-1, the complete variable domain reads EPEVTQTPSHQVTQMGQEVILRCVPISNHLYFYWYRQILGQKVEFLVSFYNNEISEKSEIFDDQFSVERPDGSNFTLKIRSTKLEDSAMYFCASSEAGTEAFFGQGTRLTVV.

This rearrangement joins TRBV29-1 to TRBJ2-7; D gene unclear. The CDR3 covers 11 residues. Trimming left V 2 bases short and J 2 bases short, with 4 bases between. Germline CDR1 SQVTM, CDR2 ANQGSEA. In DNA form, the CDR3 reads TGCAGCGTTGAATGGGCCTACGAGCAGTACTTC. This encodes CSVEWAYEQYF.

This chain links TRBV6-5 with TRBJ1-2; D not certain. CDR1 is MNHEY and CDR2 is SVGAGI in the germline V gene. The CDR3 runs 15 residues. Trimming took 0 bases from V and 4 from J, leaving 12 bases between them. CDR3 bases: TGTGCCAGCAGTTACTCTCGGTTTCGTGGCTATGGCTACACCTTC. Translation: CASSYSRFRGYGYTF.

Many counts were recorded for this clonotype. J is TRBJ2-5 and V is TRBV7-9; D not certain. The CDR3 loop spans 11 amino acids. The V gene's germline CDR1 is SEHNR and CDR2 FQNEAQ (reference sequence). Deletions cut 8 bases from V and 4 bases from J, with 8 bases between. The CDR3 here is CASGDGETQYF. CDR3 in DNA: TGTGCCAGCGGGGATGGAGAGACCCAGTACTTC.

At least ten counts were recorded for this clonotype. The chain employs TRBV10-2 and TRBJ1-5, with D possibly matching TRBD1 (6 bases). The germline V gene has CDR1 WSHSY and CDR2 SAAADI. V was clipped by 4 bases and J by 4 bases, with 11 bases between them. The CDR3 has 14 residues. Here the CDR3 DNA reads TGCGCCAGCAGTGGAGGACAGCAGAATCAGCCCCAGCATTTT. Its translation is CASSGGQQNQPQHF.

CDR3: CATSRVTGEGQPQHF. CDR3 sequence (DNA): TGTGCCACCAGCAGAGTTACAGGGGAAGGACAGCCCCAGCATTTT. The J gene is TRBJ1-5, the V gene TRBV15; 7 bases map to TRBD1. This CDR3 comprises 15 residues. With 1 base clipped from V and 7 bases from J, the junction kept 7 bases outside the gene matches. From germline, CDR1 is LNHNV and CDR2 YYDKDF (reference sequence). Supplemented by reference TRBV15 and TRBJ1-5, the full variable domain reads DAMVIQNPRYQVTQFGKPVTLSCSQTLNHNVMYWYQQKSSQAPKLLFHYYDKDFNNEADTPDNFQSRRPNTSFCFLDIRSPGLGDTAMYLCATSRVTGEGQPQHFGDGTRLSIL.

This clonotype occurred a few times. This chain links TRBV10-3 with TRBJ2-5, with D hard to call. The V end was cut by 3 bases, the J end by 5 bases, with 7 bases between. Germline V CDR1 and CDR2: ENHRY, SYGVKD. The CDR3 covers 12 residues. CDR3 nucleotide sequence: TGTGCCATCAGTGAACGGGCGGAGACCCAGTACTTC. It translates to CAISERAETQYF.

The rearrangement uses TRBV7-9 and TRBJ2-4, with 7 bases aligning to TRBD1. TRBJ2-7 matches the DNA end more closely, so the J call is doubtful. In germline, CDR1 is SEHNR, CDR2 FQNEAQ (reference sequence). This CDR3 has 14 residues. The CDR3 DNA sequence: TGTGCCAGCAGCTTAGACAGGGGTAGCCACGAGCAGTACTTC. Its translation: CASSLDRGSHEQYF.

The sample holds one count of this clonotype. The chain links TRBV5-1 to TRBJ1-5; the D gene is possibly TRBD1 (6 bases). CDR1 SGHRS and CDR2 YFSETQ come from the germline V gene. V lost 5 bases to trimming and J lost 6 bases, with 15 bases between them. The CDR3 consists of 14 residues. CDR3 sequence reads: CASSPGVIGQPQHF. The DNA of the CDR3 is TGCGCCAGCAGTCCAGGGGTGATTGGTCAGCCCCAGCATTTT.

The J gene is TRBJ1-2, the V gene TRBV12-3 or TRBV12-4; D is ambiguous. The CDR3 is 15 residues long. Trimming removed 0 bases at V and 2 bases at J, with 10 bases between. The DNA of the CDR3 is TGTGCCAGCAGTTTAGCAATGACACCCAACTATGGCTACACCTTC. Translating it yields CASSLAMTPNYGYTF.

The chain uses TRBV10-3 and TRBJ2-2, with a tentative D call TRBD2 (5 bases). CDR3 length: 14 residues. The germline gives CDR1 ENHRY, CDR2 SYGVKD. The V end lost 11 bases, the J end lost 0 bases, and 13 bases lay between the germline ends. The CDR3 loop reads CASREAANTGELFF. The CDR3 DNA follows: TGTGCCTCCCGGGAAGCCGCGAACACCGGGGAGCTGTTTTTT.

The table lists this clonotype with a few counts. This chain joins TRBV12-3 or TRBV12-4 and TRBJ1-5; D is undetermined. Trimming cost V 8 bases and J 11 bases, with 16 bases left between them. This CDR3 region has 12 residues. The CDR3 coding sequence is TGTGCCAGCGGCCGAAGTTCATCAGCCCAGCATTTT. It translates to CASGRSSSAQHF.

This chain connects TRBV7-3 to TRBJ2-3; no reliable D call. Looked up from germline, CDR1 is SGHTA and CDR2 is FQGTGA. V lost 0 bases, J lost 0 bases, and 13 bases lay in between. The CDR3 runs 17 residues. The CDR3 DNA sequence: TGTGCCAGCAGCTTAACAGGTTCGACCACCAGCACAGATACGCAGTATTTT. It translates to CASSLTGSTTSTDTQYF.

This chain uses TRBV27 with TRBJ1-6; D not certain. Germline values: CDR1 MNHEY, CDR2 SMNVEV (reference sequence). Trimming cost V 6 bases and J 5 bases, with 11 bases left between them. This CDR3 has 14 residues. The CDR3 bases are TGTGCCAGCAGCTATAATCGTAATAATTCACCCCTCCACTTT. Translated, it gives CASSYNRNNSPLHF.

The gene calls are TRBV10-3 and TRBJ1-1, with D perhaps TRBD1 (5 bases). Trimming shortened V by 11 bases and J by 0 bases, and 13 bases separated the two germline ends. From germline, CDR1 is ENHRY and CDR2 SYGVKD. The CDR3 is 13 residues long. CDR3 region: CAGKTDMNTEAFF. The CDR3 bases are TGTGCCGGCAAGACAGACATGAACACTGAAGCTTTCTTT.

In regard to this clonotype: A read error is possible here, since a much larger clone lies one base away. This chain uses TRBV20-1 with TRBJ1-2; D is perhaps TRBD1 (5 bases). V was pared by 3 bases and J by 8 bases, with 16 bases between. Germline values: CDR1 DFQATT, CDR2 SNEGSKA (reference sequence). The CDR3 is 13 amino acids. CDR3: CSASDRGWRGYTF. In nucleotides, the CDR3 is TGCAGTGCTAGTGACCGGGGCTGGCGGGGCTACACCTTC.

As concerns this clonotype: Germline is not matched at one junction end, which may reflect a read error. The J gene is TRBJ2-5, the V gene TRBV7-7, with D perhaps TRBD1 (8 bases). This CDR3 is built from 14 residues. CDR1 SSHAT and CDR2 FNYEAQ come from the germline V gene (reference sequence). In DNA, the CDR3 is TGTGCTAGCAGCGGGGACAGGTTTGGGGAGACCCAGTACTTC. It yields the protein CASSGDRFGETQYF. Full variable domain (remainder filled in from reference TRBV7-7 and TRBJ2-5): GAGVSQSPRYKVTKRGQDVTLRCDPISSHATLYWYQQALGQGPEFLTYFNYEAQPDKSGLPSDRFSAERPEGSISTLTIQRTEQRDSAMYRCASSGDRFGETQYFGPGTRLLVL.